The present T cell receptor beta chain was sequenced within a study of T cells in Graves' hyperthyroidism and ophthalmopathy. The PBMCs studied were ones that came from approximately 9.9 ml fresh peripheral blood. RNA transcripts provided the source from which TCR beta CDR3 regions were amplified. The TCR CDR3 first-round RT-PCR relied on the HTBI primer set. TCRdb itself ran the multiplex PCR reads through MiXCR, one entry per CDR3 protein. The sample comprises 750,000 to 950,000 distinct CDR3 sequences, 38% of which are singletons, and 7.5% to 9.5% rests with the top ten. Sequencing input: blood. This receptor was identified in a man younger than 35 with Graves' hyperthyroidism.

The CDR3 sequence: CASSVNLAGHEETQYF. Written as DNA, the CDR3 is TGTGCCAGCAGCGTAAACCTGGCGGGACACGAAGAGACCCAGTACTTC. The gene calls are TRBV9 and TRBJ2-5; perhaps D is TRBD1 or TRBD2 (6 bases each). Trimming left V 1 base short and J 3 bases short, with 16 bases between. This CDR3 region has 16 residues. The V gene's germline CDR1 is SGDLS and CDR2 YYNGEE. The full variable domain, completed using reference TRBV9 and TRBJ2-5, is DSGVTQTPKHLITATGQRVTLRCSPRSGDLSVYWYQQSLDQGLQFLIQYYNGEERAKGNILERFSAQQFPDLHSELNLSSLELGDSALYFCASSVNLAGHEETQYFGPGTRLLVL.